This TCR beta chain was identified during a study of shared clonotypes between healthy human individuals. In the study overall: Each donor contributed plates that comprised three CD4 naive, three CD4 memory, two CD8 naive and one CD8 memory. Points from the study as a whole: Among donors, clonotype sharing was expected to be affected by sequencing depth.

Once extracted for a subset, genomic DNA was divided evenly among several immunoSEQ plates. Generated by immunoSEQ multiplex PCR, the TCRdb table keeps only in-frame clones and is missing some. Of 2 million to 3 million clones in the sample, approximately 93% were seen once. The CDR3 contains 15 residues. Germline V lookup: CDR1 SGHTA, CDR2 FQGNSA. Trimming cost V 5 bases and J 4 bases, with 14 bases left between them. With respect to this clone: The target antigen is unknown.

The origin of this receptor is a man younger than 35 in good health. Some clones in this sample may be carry-over from other donors' samples. The chain links TRBV7-2 to TRBJ2-2; maybe TRBD2 (6 bases). Sequenced input: naive CD4+ T cells from PBMCs. Sample subset: CD45RA+ positively selected. Here the CDR3 DNA reads TGTGCCAGCAGCCGGCAAGCGGGCCCCACCGGGGAGCTGTTTTTT. This sequence encodes CASSRQAGPTGELFF.